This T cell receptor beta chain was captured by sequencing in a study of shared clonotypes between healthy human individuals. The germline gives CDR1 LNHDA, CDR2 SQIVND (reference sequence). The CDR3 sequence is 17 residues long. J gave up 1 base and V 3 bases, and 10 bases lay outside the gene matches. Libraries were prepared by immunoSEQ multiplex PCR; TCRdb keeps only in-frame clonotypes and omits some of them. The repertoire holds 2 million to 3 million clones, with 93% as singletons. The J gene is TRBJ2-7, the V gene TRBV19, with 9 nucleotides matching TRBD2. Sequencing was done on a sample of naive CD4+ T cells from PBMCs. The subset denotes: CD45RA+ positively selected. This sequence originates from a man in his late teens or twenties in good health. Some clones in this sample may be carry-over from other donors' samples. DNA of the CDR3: TGTGCCAGTAGTATCCGAACGCCGACTAGCGGTTCCTACGAGCAGTACTTC. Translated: CASSIRTPTSGSYEQYF. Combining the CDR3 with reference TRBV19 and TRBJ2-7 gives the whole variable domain DGGITQSPKYLFRKEGQNVTLSCEQNLNHDAMYWYRQDPGQGLRLIYYSQIVNDFQKGDIAEGYSVSREKKESFPLTVTSAQKNPTAFYLCASSIRTPTSGSYEQYFGPGTRLTVT.